This T cell receptor (beta chain) was retrieved from a study of blood T cells in healthy people across ages (dated by TCRdb to between 2015 and 2017). In terms of the full investigation: In model experiments, template switching captured about one uniquely barcoded TCR beta cDNA molecule for every two T cells. Age-related changes in TCR beta repertoire diversity were measured in the study by deep sequencing normalized with unique cDNA molecular identifiers. The donors were divided into four age groups: young (average approximately 17 years), middle-aged (approximately 39), aged (approximately 62) and long-lived (82). To avoid experimental bias, donors of different ages were randomly spread across the sequencing lanes. For two donors (one aged 18 to 30 and one aged 80 or older), the study analyzed two additional independent replicas of 1 million unique cDNA reads from the same blood draw.

Donors were 30 to 45 systemically healthy Caucasian individuals from Russia aged 6 to 90 years. Each donor gave 8 to 10 milliliters of peripheral blood, collected into EDTA-treated Vacutainer tubes. Ficoll-Paque density-gradient centrifugation was used to isolate PBMCs, with at least 6.5 million per sample. Total RNA was extracted from PBMCs with Trizol reagent, with at least 5.5 micrograms obtained per sample. The percentages of naive CD45RAhigh/CD27high T cells were determined by flow cytometry on a PBMC aliquot from every donor. This clonotype has a handful of counts. Its target antigen remains unknown. Base-call qualities are not available, and no considerably larger clone is one nucleotide away. Receptors were amplified or captured by 5' RACE. Instrument used: Illumina HiSeq 2500. A second 7 to 11 cycle PCR used a sample-barcoded 5' primer and a J-beta primer mix. Each TCR beta cDNA molecule received a unique molecular identifier from a template-switch 5' adaptor carrying 12 random nucleotides. Each sample yielded at least 3 million CDR3-containing paired-end reads. The Mint cDNA synthesis kit, primed by a TRBC-specific oligonucleotide, was used to synthesize first-strand cDNA from all RNA. Following uracil-DNA glycosylase treatment, all cDNA underwent a first 18-cycle PCR with the universal primers M1SS and BC2_uni_R. Regarding the original processing steps: For normalization, 1 million high-quality reads were randomly selected from each sample, with every read carrying a distinct molecular identifier. Reads with shared molecular identifiers were discarded instead of being binned into consensus sequences. MiTCR, set to a Q25 quality threshold and the strictest error-elimination algorithm, was used for CDR3 identification, clonotype clustering and error correction. Lower-bound total TCR beta diversity was estimated with a nonparametric unseen species model using Euler transformation. The public reads were reprocessed in TCRdb via fastp at Q25 and MiXCR, keeping in-frame beta chains. Rows matching on CDR3 protein sequence are summarized as one entry with the most common DNA and genes. TCRdb, rather than the study authors, made the V and J calls. This sample has hundreds of thousands of distinct CDR3 sequences in its table, and 58% of those were observed once. Of the sample, roughly 22% is held by the ten largest clones.

Broad study findings and their caveats: Because donor CMV infection status was unknown, age-related changes in expanded clonotypes were potentially confounded. Estimates of total diversity based on one million sequenced T cells were regarded as lower bounds and as underestimates. The long-lived group showed more naive CD4+ T cells, fewer expanded clones and increased TCR diversity than the aged group, suggesting age selection. A strong correlation was found between observed TCR beta diversity and the percentage of naive T cells measured by flow cytometry. As age increased, observed TCR beta diversity per million T cells dropped in a roughly linear way, and a significant reduction was already evident by age about 40. Conclusive comparison of naive and antigen-experienced compartments was prevented by the profiling of bulk unsorted PBMCs.

The clonotype was recovered from a man aged 25 to 45 in good health. The material sequenced was blood.

This receptor carries the CDR3 CSARYGREQYF. The sequence in DNA is TGCAGTGCTAGATACGGGCGCGAGCAGTACTTC. Recombination connected TRBV20-1 to TRBJ2-5; the D gene identity is not certain. The DNA end lines up better with TRBJ2-7; the J call may be wrong. CDR1 and CDR2 (DFQATT, SNEGSKA) derive from the germline V gene (reference sequence). The cysteine opens and the phenylalanine closes a CDR3 of 11 amino acids. CDR3 DNA is the only sequence kept; it has 33 bases, read in frame from the first base.